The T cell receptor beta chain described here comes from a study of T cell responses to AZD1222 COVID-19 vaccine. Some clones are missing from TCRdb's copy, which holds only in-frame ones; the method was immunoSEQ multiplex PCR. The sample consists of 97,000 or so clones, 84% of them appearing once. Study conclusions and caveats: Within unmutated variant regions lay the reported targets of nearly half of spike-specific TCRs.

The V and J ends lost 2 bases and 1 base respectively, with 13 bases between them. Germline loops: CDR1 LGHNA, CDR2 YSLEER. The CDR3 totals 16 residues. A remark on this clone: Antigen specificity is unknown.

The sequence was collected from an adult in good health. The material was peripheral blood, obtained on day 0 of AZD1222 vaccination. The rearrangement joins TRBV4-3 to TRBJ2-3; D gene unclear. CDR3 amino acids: CASSQSRHIGTDTQYF. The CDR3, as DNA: TGCGCCAGCAGCCAAAGCCGACACATTGGCACAGATACGCAGTATTTT.